This T cell receptor (beta chain) was recorded in a study of siplizumab effects on memory and regulatory T cells. Study overall: Paired mixed lymphocyte reactions received either siplizumab at 1 ug/mL or no drug.

Worth noting for this clone: Its antigen remains unknown.

Researchers maintained the mixed lymphocyte reaction cells in coculture at 37°C for less than seven days. Unmatched junction bases numbered 8, after V lost 2 bases and J lost 2 bases. CDR1 is LNHNV and CDR2 is YYDKDF in the germline V gene (reference sequence). The CDR3 runs to 16 residues. Assay: immunoSEQ multiplex PCR; the TCRdb copy retains only in-frame clones and omits some. The table includes approximately 16,000 clones, around 41% detected once. This receptor was taken from a human donor in good health; the cells came from an allogeneic mixed lymphocyte reaction. Some clones in this sample may be carry-over from other donors' samples. Input material: CFSE-low (dividing) CD4+ T cells sorted from an allogeneic mixed lymphocyte reaction. The chain joins TRBV15 to TRBJ2-7; 8 nucleotides align to TRBD2. The CDR3 protein is CATSRFGREATYEQYF. Written as DNA, the CDR3 is TGTGCCACCAGCAGATTCGGGCGGGAGGCGACCTACGAGCAGTACTTC.